Listed here are 22 T cell receptor beta chains from one sample, sequenced in a study of blood T cell repertoires in COVID-19. TCRdb's table, derived via immunoSEQ multiplex PCR, lists solely in-frame clones and lacks some. The sample shows 250,000 to 350,000 clones, around 90% of them seen only once. The material sequenced was PBMCs or T cells enriched from blood (not recorded which). Receptors originate from a woman aged 18-30 years with acute COVID-19.

The chain couples TRBV28 to TRBJ2-4; TRBD2 matches at 16 bases. This CDR3 is 19 amino acids long. Germline loops: CDR1 MDHEN, CDR2 SYDVKM. Trimming took 2 bases from V and 2 from J; bases not matched to a gene: 6. CDR3 nucleotides: TGTGCCAGCAGTTTAGGGGGACTAGCGGGAGGGCCTTCCAAAAACATTCAGTACTTC. Encoded protein: CASSLGGLAGGPSKNIQYF. Full variable domain (outside the CDR3, taken from reference TRBV28 and TRBJ2-4): DVKVTQSSRYLVKRTGEKVFLECVQDMDHENMFWYRQDPGLGLRLIYFSYDVKMKEKGDIPEGYSVSREKKERFSLILESASTNQTSMYLCASSLGGLAGGPSKNIQYFGAGTRLSVL.

The chain uses TRBV27 and TRBJ1-2; 7 nucleotides agree with TRBD1. Germline lookup yields CDR1 MNHEY and CDR2 SMNVEV (reference sequence). The V gene end was trimmed by 0 bases and the J gene end by 8 bases; junction bases not matched to a gene: 9. This CDR3 is 15 amino acids long. DNA of the CDR3: TGTGCCAGCAGTTTATCACTCCGGGACAGAAAGGGCTACACCTTC. It is translated as CASSLSLRDRKGYTF.

The V and J genes are TRBV11-2 and TRBJ2-3, with TRBD1 as a possible D gene (6 bases). The CDR3 consists of 15 residues. V was trimmed by 1 base and J by 2 bases, leaving 10 bases between them. Germline CDR1 and CDR2: SGHAT and FQNNGV. CDR3 region: CASSLAGAPTDTQYF. The CDR3 nucleotides are TGTGCCAGCAGCTTAGCAGGGGCCCCCACAGATACGCAGTATTTT.

The gene calls are TRBV5-8 and TRBJ2-1, with TRBD2 matching over 7 bases. The V segment lost 2 bases and the J segment 4 bases; nucleotides outside the gene matches: 9. CDR1 is SGHTS, CDR2 YDEGEE, per germline. CDR3 length: 16 amino acids. The CDR3 protein is CASSFEKGTTYNEQFF. The CDR3 DNA reads as TGTGCCAGCAGCTTTGAAAAAGGGACTACGTACAATGAGCAGTTCTTC.

This clone was found once. The CDR3: CVRSVSCGPGTGTYEQYF. CDR3 bases: TGTGTCAGAAGCGTTTCTTGTGGGCCTGGGACAGGCACCTACGAGCAGTACTTC. The rearrangement links TRBV7-5 to TRBJ2-7; the table's TRBD1 call for D was not verified on the DNA. TRBV7-5 is given as a pseudogene. The CDR3 sequence is 18 residues long.

The chain uses TRBV6-2 or TRBV6-3 and TRBJ1-5, with 11 bases that match TRBD1. This CDR3 has 19 residues. Per the germline V gene, CDR1 is MNHEY and CDR2 is SVGEGT. The ends lost 6 bases at V and 2 bases at J; junction bases unmatched: 15. CDR3 residues: CASSRARDRGISGNQPQHF. The CDR3 region has the DNA TGTGCCAGCAGCCGGGCGCGGGACAGGGGGATTTCGGGCAATCAGCCCCAGCATTTT.

This chain connects TRBV2 to TRBJ2-7; 8 bases fit TRBD2. The CDR3 is 13 amino acids. V shed 6 bases, J shed 2 bases, and the junction held 3 bases outside the gene matches. The germline V gene encodes CDR1 SNHLY and CDR2 FYNNEI. CDR3 amino acids: CASRLAVTYEQYF. The CDR3 nucleotides read TGTGCCAGCAGACTAGCGGTCACCTACGAGCAGTACTTC.

The chain has TRBV11-3 and TRBJ2-3; 11 bases line up with TRBD2. The CDR3 runs 15 residues. The germline CDR1 and CDR2 sequences are SGHNT and YENEEA. V trimming: 5 bases; J trimming: 5 bases; junction bases outside the gene matches: 6. CDR3: CASSPSSGRKDTQYF. CDR3 nucleotide sequence: TGTGCCAGCAGCCCATCTAGCGGGAGGAAAGATACGCAGTATTTT.

The chain carries TRBV6-5 and TRBJ2-1, with D maybe TRBD2 (6 bases). V lost 11 bases to trimming and J lost 6 bases, with 20 bases between them. Germline V gene lookup returns CDR1 MNHEY and CDR2 SVGAGI. The CDR3 is 14 amino acids. The CDR3 DNA reads TGTGCCTCGAGGCGGGACCAGATGATCAATGAGCAGTTCTTC. Protein sequence: CASRRDQMINEQFF.

The chain is built from TRBV5-5 and TRBJ1-2, with 8 bases fitting TRBD1. V trimming: 5 bases; J trimming: 4 bases; junction bases outside the gene matches: 19. Germline values: CDR1 SGHKS, CDR2 YYEKEE (reference sequence). CDR3 length: 18 amino acids. The CDR3 bases are TGTGCCAGCAGACTAAACGACCTCCCGGGACAGGCTATCTATGGCTACACCTTC. This translates into CASRLNDLPGQAIYGYTF.

This clone was recorded a few times. Other DNA sequences within the sample encode an identical CDR3. V is TRBV10-1 and J is TRBJ2-7; 7 bases line up with TRBD2. The V segment lost 0 bases and the J segment 2 bases; nucleotides outside the gene matches: 1. The CDR3 loop spans 14 amino acids. In germline, CDR1 is WNHNN, CDR2 SYGVQD (reference sequence). The CDR3 DNA sequence: TGCGCCAGCAGTGAGTCGGGAGGGACCTACGAGCAGTACTTC. It yields the protein CASSESGGTYEQYF.

The chain has TRBV19 and TRBJ1-1; 10 nucleotides match TRBD1. J lost 5 bases, V lost 2 bases, and 8 bases had no gene match. Germline CDR1 LNHDA, CDR2 SQIVND (reference sequence). CDR3 size: 16 residues. CDR3 DNA sequence: TGTGCCAGTAGTATACAACCGGGACAGGGGAAAACTGAAGCTTTCTTT. Translation: CASSIQPGQGKTEAFF.

This clone has a single count. The CDR3 DNA is TGTGCCAGCAGTGACTCCGGGGCGGGAGGTAATGAGCAGTTCTTC. This sequence encodes CASSDSGAGGNEQFF. The chain links TRBV6-4 to TRBJ2-1, with 8 nucleotides matching TRBD2. The V and J ends lost 0 bases and 7 bases, in that order; junction bases with no gene match: 5. CDR3 length equals 15 residues. CDR1 and CDR2 (germline): MRHNA, SNTAGT.

The rearrangement joins TRBV11-2 to TRBJ2-1; no definite D call. The CDR3 extends over 15 amino acids. V was shortened by 5 bases and J by 0 bases, with 11 bases between the two germline ends. CDR1 and CDR2 (germline): SGHAT, FQNNGV. CDR3 region: CASSPRGASYNEQFF. The CDR3 coding sequence is TGTGCCAGCAGCCCCCGCGGCGCCTCCTACAATGAGCAGTTCTTC.

The rearrangement uses TRBV6-5 and TRBJ2-1, with 7 bases matching TRBD2. Germline assignment: CDR1 MNHEY and CDR2 SVGAGI. The CDR3 is 15 residues long. Germline trimming cut 2 bases from V and 3 bases from J; bases unmatched to any gene: 4. The CDR3 nucleotides are TGTGCCAGCAGTTACGGGGGGGGAATCTACAATGAGCAGTTCTTC. Translating it yields CASSYGGGIYNEQFF.

CDR3 loop: CASSSGQGPQETQYF. In DNA form, the CDR3 reads TGTGCCAGCAGCTCCGGACAAGGCCCTCAAGAGACCCAGTACTTC. V and J are TRBV7-9 and TRBJ2-5, with TRBD1 as a possible D gene (5 bases). Trimming took 4 bases from V and 2 from J, leaving 14 bases between them. The V gene's germline CDR1 is SEHNR and CDR2 FQNEAQ (reference sequence). The CDR3 spans 15 residues.

The rearrangement links TRBV2 to TRBJ2-4, with D perhaps TRBD2 (5 bases). Trimming took off 4 bases at V and 6 bases at J, with 13 bases between the two ends. The V gene's germline CDR1 is SNHLY and CDR2 FYNNEI. The CDR3 is made up of 14 amino acids. The CDR3 loop reads CASSVRLEGNIQYF. The CDR3 DNA sequence: TGTGCCAGCAGTGTCCGTCTTGAGGGAAACATTCAGTACTTC.

V usage is TRBV7-9 and J usage is TRBJ2-5, with a weak D call TRBD2 (5 bases). The CDR3 sequence is 15 residues long. V gave up 4 bases and J gave up 3 bases, with 15 bases separating them. Germline V gives CDR1 SEHNR, CDR2 FQNEAQ (reference sequence). CDR3 sequence reads: CASSSPLLGKETQYF. CDR3 coding DNA: TGTGCCAGCAGCTCCCCCTTACTAGGAAAAGAGACCCAGTACTTC.

The chain combines TRBV24-1 with TRBJ2-5; 8 nucleotides align to TRBD2. The CDR3 has 15 amino acids. The V and J ends lost 1 base and 3 bases, in that order; junction bases with no gene match: 3. From germline, CDR1 is KGHDR and CDR2 SFDVKD. The CDR3 reads CATSDFGLAKETQYF. CDR3 DNA sequence: TGTGCCACCAGTGATTTCGGACTAGCTAAAGAGACCCAGTACTTC.

This chain uses TRBV12-3 or TRBV12-4 with TRBJ2-5; D might be TRBD1 (5 bases). The CDR3 has 12 amino acids. Trimming pared 6 bases from V and 7 bases from J, leaving 12 bases between. Here the CDR3 reads CASSQVGRTQYF. CDR3 sequence (DNA): TGTGCCAGCAGCCAAGTGGGGCGGACCCAGTACTTC.

A single count supports this clone. The J gene is TRBJ2-7, the V gene TRBV20-1; 8 nucleotides align to TRBD1. CDR1 is DFQATT and CDR2 is SNEGSKA in the germline V gene (reference sequence). V shed 7 bases, J shed 2 bases, and the junction held 1 base outside the gene matches. The CDR3 is made up of 11 amino acids. The CDR3 is CSVDRAYEQYF. CDR3 bases: TGCAGTGTGGACAGGGCCTACGAGCAGTACTTC.

The rearrangement uses TRBV4-1 and TRBJ1-5; the D gene is possibly TRBD1 (6 bases). Germline CDR1 reads MGHRA; CDR2 reads YSYEKL. Between the trimmed V and J ends, which lost 0 bases and 4 bases, there was a span of 10 bases. The CDR3 covers 15 residues. The CDR3 sequence is CASSQERTGNQPQHF. CDR3 coding DNA: TGCGCCAGCAGCCAAGAGAGAACAGGGAATCAGCCCCAGCATTTT.